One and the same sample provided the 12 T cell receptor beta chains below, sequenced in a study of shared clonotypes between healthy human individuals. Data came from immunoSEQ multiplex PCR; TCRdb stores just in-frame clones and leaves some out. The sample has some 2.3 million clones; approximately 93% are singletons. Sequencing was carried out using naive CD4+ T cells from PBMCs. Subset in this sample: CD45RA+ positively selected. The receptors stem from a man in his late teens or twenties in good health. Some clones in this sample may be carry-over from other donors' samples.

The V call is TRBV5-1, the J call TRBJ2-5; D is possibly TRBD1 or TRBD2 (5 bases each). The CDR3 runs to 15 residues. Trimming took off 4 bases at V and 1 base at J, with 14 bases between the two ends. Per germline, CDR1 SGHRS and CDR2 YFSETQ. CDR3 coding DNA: TGCGCCAGCAGCACAGGACGGACTGCCCAAGAGACCCAGTACTTC. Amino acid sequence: CASSTGRTAQETQYF. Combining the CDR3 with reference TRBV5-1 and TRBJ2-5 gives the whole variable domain KAGVTQTPRYLIKTRGQQVTLSCSPISGHRSVSWYQQTPGQGLQFLFEYFSETQRNKGNFPGRFSGRQFSNSRSEMNVSTLELGDSALYLCASSTGRTAQETQYFGPGTRLLVL.

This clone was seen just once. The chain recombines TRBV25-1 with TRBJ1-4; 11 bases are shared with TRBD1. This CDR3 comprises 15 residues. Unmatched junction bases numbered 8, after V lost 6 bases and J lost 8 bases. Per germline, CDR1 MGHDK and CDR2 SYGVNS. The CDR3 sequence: CASSLRDRGLEKLFF. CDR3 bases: TGTGCCAGCAGCCTGAGGGACAGGGGGTTGGAAAAACTGTTTTTT.

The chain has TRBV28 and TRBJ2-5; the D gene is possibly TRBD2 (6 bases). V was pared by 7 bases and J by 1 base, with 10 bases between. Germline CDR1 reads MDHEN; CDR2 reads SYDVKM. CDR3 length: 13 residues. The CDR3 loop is CASMGGGQETQYF. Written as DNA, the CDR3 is TGTGCCAGCATGGGGGGAGGCCAAGAGACCCAGTACTTC. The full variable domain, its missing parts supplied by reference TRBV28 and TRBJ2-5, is DVKVTQSSRYLVKRTGEKVFLECVQDMDHENMFWYRQDPGLGLRLIYFSYDVKMKEKGDIPEGYSVSREKKERFSLILESASTNQTSMYLCASMGGGQETQYFGPGTRLLVL.

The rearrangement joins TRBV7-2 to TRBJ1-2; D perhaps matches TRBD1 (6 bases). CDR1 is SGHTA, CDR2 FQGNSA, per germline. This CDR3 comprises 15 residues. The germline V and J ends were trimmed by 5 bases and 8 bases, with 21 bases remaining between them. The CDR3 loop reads CASSPTDDRRYGYTF. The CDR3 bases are TGTGCCAGCAGCCCCACAGACGACAGGAGATACGGCTACACCTTC.

The chain's CDR3 is CASSPGTGWGNEKLFF. The CDR3 DNA sequence: TGCGCCAGCAGCCCGGGGACAGGGTGGGGTAATGAAAAACTGTTTTTT. The gene calls are TRBV5-1 and TRBJ1-4, with 9 bases lining up with TRBD1. Germline V gives CDR1 SGHRS, CDR2 YFSETQ. V lost 4 bases, J lost 4 bases, and 8 bases stayed unmatched. The CDR3 has 16 residues.

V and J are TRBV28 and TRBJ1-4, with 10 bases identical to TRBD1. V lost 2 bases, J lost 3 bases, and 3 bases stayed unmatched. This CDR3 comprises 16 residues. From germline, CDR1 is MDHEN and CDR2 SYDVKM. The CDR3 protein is CASSLRQGASNEKLFF. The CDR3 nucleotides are TGTGCCAGCAGTTTAAGACAGGGGGCGTCTAATGAAAAACTGTTTTTT. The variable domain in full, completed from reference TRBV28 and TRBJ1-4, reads DVKVTQSSRYLVKRTGEKVFLECVQDMDHENMFWYRQDPGLGLRLIYFSYDVKMKEKGDIPEGYSVSREKKERFSLILESASTNQTSMYLCASSLRQGASNEKLFFGSGTQLSVL.

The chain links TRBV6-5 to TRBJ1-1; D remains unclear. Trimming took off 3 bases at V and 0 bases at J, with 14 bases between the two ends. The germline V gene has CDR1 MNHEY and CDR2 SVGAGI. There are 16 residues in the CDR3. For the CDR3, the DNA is TGTGCCAGCAGTTATTGGGCTAGCGGGTTGAACACTGAAGCTTTCTTT. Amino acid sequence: CASSYWASGLNTEAFF.

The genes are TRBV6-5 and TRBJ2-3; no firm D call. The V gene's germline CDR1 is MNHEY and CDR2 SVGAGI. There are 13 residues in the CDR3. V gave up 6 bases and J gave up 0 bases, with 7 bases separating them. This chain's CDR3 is CASRPSSTDTQYF. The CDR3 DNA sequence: TGTGCCAGCAGGCCCTCTAGCACAGATACGCAGTATTTT.

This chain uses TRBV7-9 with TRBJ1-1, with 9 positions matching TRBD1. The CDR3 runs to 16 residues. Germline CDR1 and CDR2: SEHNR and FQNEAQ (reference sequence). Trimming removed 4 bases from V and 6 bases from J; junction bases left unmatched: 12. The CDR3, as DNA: TGTGCCAGCAGCTCACAGGGGGCGATGCTTAGAGCTGAAGCTTTCTTT. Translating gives CASSSQGAMLRAEAFF.

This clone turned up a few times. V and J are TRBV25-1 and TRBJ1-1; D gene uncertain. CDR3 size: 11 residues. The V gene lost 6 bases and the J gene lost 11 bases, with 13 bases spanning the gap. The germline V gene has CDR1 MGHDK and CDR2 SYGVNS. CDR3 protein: CASRNFVVAFF. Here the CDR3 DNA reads TGTGCCAGCAGGAATTTCGTCGTTGCTTTCTTT. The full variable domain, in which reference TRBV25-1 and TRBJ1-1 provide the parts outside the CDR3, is EADIYQTPRYLVIGTGKKITLECSQTMGHDKMYWYQQDPGMELHLIHYSYGVNSTEKGDLSSESTVSRIRTEHFPLTLESARPSHTSQYLCASRNFVVAFFGQGTRLTVV.

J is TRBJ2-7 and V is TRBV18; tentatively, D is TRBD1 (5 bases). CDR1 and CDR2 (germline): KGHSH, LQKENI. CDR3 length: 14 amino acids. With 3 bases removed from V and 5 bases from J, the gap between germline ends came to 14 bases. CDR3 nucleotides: TGTGCCAGCTCACCGGTGACAGTATCAAACGAGCAGTACTTC. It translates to CASSPVTVSNEQYF.

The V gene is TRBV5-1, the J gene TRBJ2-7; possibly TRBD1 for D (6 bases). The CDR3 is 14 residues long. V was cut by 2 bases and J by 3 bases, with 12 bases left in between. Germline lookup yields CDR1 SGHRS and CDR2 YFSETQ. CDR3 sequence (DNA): TGCGCCAGCAGCTTTCTAGGGACAAACTACGAGCAGTACTTC. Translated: CASSFLGTNYEQYF.